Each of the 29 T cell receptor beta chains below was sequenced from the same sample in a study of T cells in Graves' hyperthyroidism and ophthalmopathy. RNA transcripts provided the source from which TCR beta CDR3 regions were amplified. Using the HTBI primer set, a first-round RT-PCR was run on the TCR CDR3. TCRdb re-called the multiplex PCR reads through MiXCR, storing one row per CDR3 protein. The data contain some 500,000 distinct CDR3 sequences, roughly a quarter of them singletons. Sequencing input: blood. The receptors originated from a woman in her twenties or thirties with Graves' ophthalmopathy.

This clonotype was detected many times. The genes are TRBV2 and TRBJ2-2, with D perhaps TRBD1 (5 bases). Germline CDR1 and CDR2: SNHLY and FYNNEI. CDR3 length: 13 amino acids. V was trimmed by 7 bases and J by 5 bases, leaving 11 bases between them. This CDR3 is CASTDRDTGELFF. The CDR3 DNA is TGTGCCAGCACCGACAGAGATACCGGGGAGCTGTTTTTT.

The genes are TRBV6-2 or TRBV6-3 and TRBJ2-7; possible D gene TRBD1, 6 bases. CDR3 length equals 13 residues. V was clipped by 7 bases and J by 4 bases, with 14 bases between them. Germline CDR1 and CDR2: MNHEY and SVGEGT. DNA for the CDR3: TGTGCCAGCACCGTGGGACACCCATACGAGCAGTACTTC. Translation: CASTVGHPYEQYF.

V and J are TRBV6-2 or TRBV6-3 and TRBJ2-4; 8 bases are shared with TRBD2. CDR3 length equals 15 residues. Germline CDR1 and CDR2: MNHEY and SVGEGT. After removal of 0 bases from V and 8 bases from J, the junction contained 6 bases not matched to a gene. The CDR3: CASSYSGGRSDIQYF. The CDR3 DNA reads TGTGCCAGCAGTTACTCGGGCGGGAGGTCAGACATTCAGTACTTC.

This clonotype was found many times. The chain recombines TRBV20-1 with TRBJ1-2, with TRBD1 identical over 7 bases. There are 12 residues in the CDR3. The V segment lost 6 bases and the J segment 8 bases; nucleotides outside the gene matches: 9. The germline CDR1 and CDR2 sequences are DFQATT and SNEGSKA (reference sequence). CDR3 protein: CSADTGAGGYTF. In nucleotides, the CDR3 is TGCAGTGCCGATACAGGGGCGGGGGGCTACACCTTC.

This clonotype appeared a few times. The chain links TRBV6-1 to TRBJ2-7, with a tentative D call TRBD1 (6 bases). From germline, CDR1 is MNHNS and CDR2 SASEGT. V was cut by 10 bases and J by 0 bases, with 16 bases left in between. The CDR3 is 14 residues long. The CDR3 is CATSKRDNSYEQYF. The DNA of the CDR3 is TGTGCCACCTCGAAACGGGACAACTCCTACGAGCAGTACTTC.

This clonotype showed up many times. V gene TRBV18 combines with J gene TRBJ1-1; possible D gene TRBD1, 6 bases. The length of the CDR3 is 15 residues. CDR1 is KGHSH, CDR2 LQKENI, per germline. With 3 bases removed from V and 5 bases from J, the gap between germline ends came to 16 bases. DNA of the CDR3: TGTGCCAGCTCACCGTCGAGGGGGGAAGGGACTGAAGCTTTCTTT. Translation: CASSPSRGEGTEAFF.

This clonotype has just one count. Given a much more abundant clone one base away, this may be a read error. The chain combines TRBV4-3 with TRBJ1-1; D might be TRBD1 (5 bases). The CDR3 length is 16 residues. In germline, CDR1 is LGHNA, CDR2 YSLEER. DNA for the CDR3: TGCGCCAGCAGCCAAGTTATGTTAGGGGAACTCACTGAATCTTTCTTT. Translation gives CASSQVMLGELTESFF.

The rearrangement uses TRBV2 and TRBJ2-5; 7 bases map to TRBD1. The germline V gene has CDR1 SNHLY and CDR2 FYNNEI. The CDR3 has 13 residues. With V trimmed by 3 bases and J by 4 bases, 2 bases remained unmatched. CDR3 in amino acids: CASSDRDRETQYF. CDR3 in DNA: TGTGCCAGCAGTGACCGGGACAGAGAGACCCAGTACTTC.

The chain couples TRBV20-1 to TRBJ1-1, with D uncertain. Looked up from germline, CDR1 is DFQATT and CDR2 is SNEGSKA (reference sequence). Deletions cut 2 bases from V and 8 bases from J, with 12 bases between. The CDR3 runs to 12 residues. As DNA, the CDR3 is TGCAGTGCTAGATCGTCGACCAGGGAAGCTTTCTTT. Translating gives CSARSSTREAFF.

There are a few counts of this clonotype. For the CDR3, the DNA is TGTGCCATCAGGGACAGGGTTGGGGCCTACGAGCAGTACTTC. This translates into CAIRDRVGAYEQYF. This chain connects TRBV10-3 to TRBJ2-7; TRBD1 agrees at 8 bases. Germline assignment: CDR1 ENHRY and CDR2 SYGVKD. This CDR3 spans 14 amino acids. V lost 6 bases to trimming and J lost 2 bases; unmatched junction nucleotides: 6.

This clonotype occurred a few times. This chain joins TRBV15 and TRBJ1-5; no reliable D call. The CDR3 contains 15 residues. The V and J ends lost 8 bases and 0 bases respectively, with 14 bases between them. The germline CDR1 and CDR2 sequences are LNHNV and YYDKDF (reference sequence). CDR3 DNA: TGTGCCACCCAAAGTATGGGTTATAGCAATCAGCCCCAGCATTTT. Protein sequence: CATQSMGYSNQPQHF.

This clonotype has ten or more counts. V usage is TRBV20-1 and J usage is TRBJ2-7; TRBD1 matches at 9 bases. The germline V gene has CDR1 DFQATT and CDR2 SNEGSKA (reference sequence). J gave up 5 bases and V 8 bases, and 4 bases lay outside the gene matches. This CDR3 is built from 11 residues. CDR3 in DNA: TGCAGTAGGGACAGGGTGAACGAGCAGTACTTC. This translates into CSRDRVNEQYF.

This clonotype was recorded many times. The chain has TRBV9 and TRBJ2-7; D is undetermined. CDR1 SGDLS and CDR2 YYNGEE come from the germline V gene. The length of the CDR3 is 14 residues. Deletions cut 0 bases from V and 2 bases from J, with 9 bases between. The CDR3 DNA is TGTGCCAGCAGCGTAGGGAACGAGCCCTACGAGCAGTACTTC. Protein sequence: CASSVGNEPYEQYF. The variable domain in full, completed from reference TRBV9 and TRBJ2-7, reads DSGVTQTPKHLITATGQRVTLRCSPRSGDLSVYWYQQSLDQGLQFLIQYYNGEERAKGNILERFSAQQFPDLHSELNLSSLELGDSALYFCASSVGNEPYEQYFGPGTRLTVT.

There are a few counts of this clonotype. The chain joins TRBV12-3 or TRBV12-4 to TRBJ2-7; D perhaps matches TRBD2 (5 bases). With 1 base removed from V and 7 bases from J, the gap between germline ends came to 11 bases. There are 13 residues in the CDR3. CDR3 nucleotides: TGTGCCAGCAGTTTAGGGTGGAGAGGGGAGCAGTACTTC. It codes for CASSLGWRGEQYF.

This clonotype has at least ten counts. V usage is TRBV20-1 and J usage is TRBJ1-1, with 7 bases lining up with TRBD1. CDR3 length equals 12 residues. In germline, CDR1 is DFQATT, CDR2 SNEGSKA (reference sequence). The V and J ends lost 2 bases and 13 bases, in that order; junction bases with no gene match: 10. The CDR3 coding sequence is TGCAGTGCTAGACCCCGGGACAGTTCTGATTTCTTT. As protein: CSARPRDSSDFF.

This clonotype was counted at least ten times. The CDR3: CATSSRQGGTYEQYF. In nucleotides, the CDR3 is TGTGCCACCAGCAGTAGACAGGGGGGAACCTACGAGCAGTACTTC. The chain carries TRBV15 and TRBJ2-7, with TRBD1 matching over 9 bases. The CDR3 extends over 15 amino acids. V dropped 3 bases and J dropped 2; count of bases not matched to a gene: 5. Germline V gene lookup returns CDR1 LNHNV and CDR2 YYDKDF (reference sequence).

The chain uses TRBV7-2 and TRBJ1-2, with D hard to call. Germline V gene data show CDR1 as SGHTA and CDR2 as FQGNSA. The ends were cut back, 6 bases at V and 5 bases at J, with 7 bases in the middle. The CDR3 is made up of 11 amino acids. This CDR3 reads CASRQIYGYTF. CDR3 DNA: TGTGCCAGCAGACAGATTTATGGCTACACCTTC. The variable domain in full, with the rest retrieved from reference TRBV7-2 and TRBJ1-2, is GAGVSQSPSNKVTEKGKDVELRCDPISGHTALYWYRQSLGQGLEFLIYFQGNSAPDKSGLPSDRFSAERTGGSVSTLTIQRTQQEDSAVYLCASRQIYGYTFGSGTRLTVV.

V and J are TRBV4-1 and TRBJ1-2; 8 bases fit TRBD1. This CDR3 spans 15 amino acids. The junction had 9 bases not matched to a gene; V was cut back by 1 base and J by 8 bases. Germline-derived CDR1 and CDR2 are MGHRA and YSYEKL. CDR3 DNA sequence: TGCGCCAGCAGCCAAGTTCCAGGGGGCGCCCGGGGCTACACCTTC. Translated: CASSQVPGGARGYTF.

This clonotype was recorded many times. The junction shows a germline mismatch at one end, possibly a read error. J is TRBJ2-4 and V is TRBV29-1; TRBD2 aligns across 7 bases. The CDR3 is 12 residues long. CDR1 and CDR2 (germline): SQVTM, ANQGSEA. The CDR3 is CSVGGTGNIKYF. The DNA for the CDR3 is TGCAGCGTGGGGGGGACGGGAAACATTAAGTACTTC.

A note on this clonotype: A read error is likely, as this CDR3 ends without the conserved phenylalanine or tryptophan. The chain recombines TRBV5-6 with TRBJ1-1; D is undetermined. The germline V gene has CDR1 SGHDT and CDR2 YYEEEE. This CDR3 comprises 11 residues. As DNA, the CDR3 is TGTGCGAGCACCGCTGAGGCTGAAGCTTTCTAT. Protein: CASTAEAEAFY.

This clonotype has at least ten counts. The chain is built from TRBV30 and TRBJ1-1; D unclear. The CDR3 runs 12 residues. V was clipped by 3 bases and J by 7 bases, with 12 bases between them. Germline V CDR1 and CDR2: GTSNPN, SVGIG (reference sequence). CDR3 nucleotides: TGTGCCTGGAGCCCCCAGAATAGTGAAGCTTTCTTT. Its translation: CAWSPQNSEAFF.

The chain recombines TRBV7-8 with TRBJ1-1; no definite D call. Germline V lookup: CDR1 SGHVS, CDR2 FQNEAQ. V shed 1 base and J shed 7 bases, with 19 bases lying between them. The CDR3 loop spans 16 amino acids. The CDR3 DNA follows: TGTGCCAGCAGCTTAGAAGGTTCTGGTTGGATCCTTGAAGCTTTCTTT. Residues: CASSLEGSGWILEAFF.

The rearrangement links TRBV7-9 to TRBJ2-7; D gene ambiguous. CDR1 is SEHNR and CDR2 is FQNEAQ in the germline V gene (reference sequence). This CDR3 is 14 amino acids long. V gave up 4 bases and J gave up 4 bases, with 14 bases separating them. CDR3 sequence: CASSSPPRWYEQYF. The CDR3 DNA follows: TGTGCCAGCAGCTCCCCCCCCCGGTGGTACGAGCAGTACTTC.

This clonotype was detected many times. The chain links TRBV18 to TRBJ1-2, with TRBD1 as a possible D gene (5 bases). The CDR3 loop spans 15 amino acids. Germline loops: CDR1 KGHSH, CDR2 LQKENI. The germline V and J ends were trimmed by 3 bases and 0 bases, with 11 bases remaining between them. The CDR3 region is CASSPGLSSNYGYTF. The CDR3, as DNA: TGTGCCAGCTCACCGGGACTGAGTTCTAACTATGGCTACACCTTC.

The CDR3 reads CASSQARTGNLQPQHF. CDR3 coding DNA: TGCGCCAGCAGCCAGGCGAGGACGGGGAACCTTCAGCCCCAGCATTTT. The chain has TRBV4-1 and TRBJ1-5; D unresolved. The ends were cut back, 3 bases at V and 6 bases at J, with 18 bases in the middle. CDR1 is MGHRA and CDR2 is YSYEKL in the germline V gene. The CDR3 is made up of 16 amino acids.

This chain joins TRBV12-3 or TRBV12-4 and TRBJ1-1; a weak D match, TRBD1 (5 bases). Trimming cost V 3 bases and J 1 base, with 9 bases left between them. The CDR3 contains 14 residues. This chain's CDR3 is CASSFLGENTEAFF. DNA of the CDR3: TGTGCCAGCAGTTTTTTGGGGGAGAACACTGAAGCTTTCTTT.

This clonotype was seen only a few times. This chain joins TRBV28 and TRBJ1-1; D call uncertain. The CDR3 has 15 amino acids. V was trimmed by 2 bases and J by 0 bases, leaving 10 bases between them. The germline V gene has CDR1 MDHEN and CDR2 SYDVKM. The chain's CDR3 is CASSLPSPMNTEAFF. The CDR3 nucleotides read TGTGCCAGCAGTTTACCCAGCCCCATGAACACTGAAGCTTTCTTT.

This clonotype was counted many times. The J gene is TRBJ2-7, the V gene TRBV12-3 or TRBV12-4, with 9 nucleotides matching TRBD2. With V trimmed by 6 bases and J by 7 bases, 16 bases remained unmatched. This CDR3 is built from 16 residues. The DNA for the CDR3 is TGTGCCAGCAGCCCACTAACCGGGACTAGCTTTAAAGAGCAGTACTTC. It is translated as CASSPLTGTSFKEQYF.

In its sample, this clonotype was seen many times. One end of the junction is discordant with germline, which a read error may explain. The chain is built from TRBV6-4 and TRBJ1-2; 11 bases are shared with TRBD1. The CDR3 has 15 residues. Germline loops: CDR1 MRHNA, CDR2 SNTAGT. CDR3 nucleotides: TGTGCCAGCAGTTACTCGTTAGGGACAGGGGGTGGCTACACCTTC. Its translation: CASSYSLGTGGGYTF.